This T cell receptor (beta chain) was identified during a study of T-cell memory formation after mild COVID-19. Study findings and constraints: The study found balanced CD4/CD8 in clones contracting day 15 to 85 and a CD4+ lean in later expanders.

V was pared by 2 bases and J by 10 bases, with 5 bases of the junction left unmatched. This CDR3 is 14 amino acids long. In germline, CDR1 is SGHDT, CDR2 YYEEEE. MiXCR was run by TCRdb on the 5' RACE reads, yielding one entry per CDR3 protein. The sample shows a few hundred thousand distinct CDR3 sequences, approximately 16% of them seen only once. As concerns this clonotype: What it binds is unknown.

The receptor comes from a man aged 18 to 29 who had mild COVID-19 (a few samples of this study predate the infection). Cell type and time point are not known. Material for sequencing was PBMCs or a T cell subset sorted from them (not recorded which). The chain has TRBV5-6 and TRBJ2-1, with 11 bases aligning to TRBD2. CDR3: CASSFVSGGGEQFF. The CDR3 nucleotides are TGTGCCAGCAGCTTTGTTAGCGGGGGGGGCGAGCAGTTCTTC.